Below are 20 T cell receptor beta chains sequenced from a single sample in a study of CD8 T cells in Susac syndrome. An amount of RNA that ranged from about 0.45 to 1 ug was reverse transcribed with random hexamers. TCRdb passed the immunoSEQ multiplex PCR reads through MiXCR, listing each CDR3 protein once. The profile shows fewer than 250,000 distinct CDR3 sequences, 80% to 95% of them singletons. Sequenced sample: CD8+ T cells from PBMCs. These receptors all come from a human donor with multiple sclerosis.

The chain combines TRBV11-2 with TRBJ1-2; no firm D call. Germline V CDR1 and CDR2: SGHAT, FQNNGV. The V end lost 5 bases, the J end lost 4 bases, and 14 bases lay between the germline ends. This CDR3 spans 14 amino acids. The CDR3 nucleotides read TGTGCCAGCAGCCCTCCTGGTCAAAGCTATGGCTACACCTTC. Protein sequence: CASSPPGQSYGYTF.

Notes on this clonotype: The DNA is omitted, as the CDR3 cannot be located on it reliably, and the CDR3 follows TCRdb's listing. The rearrangement joins TRBV7-5 to TRBJ1-2. TRBV7-5 is designated a pseudogene. The CDR3 extends over 13 residues, inclusive of both ends. The CDR3 loop is CISVPLGNYGYTF.

The chain links TRBV4-2 to TRBJ1-2, with 10 nucleotides matching TRBD1. Germline assignment: CDR1 LGHNA and CDR2 YNFKEQ. CDR3 size: 15 residues. Trimming cost V 0 bases and J 5 bases; bases outside gene matches: 3. CDR3 region: CASSQDWGQGYGYTF. The CDR3 DNA reads as TGTGCCAGCAGCCAAGATTGGGGACAGGGGTATGGCTACACCTTC.

V gene TRBV7-6 combines with J gene TRBJ2-7, with 9 nucleotides matching TRBD1. This CDR3 comprises 14 residues. In germline, CDR1 is SGHVS, CDR2 FNYEAQ. Unmatched junction bases numbered 7, after V lost 5 bases and J lost 5 bases. The CDR3 protein is CASSAGDRDHEQYF. In nucleotides, the CDR3 is TGTGCCAGCAGCGCAGGGGACAGGGACCACGAGCAGTACTTC.

V usage is TRBV29-1 and J usage is TRBJ2-2; D possibly corresponds to TRBD1 (6 bases). V shed 6 bases and J shed 6 bases, with 11 bases lying between them. The CDR3 totals 12 residues. Germline V lookup: CDR1 SQVTM, CDR2 ANQGSEA. The CDR3 loop reads CSVYRESGELFF. As DNA, the CDR3 is TGCAGCGTCTACAGGGAATCCGGGGAGCTGTTTTTT.

The gene calls are TRBV19 and TRBJ1-1, with TRBD1 identical over 8 bases. The J segment lost 1 base and the V segment lost 9 bases, leaving 16 bases of the junction unmatched. Germline CDR1 and CDR2: LNHDA and SQIVND (reference sequence). The CDR3 is 17 residues long. DNA of the CDR3: TGTGCCAGCACCCCCTTTCAGGAGACAGGGGAGAACACTGAAGCTTTCTTT. Amino acids: CASTPFQETGENTEAFF.

The chain is built from TRBV20-1 and TRBJ2-5; D gene unclear. Germline CDR1 is DFQATT and CDR2 is SNEGSKA (reference sequence). The CDR3 is made up of 12 amino acids. V shed 2 bases and J shed 0 bases, with 4 bases lying between them. This chain's CDR3 is CSARHDQETQYF. Written as DNA, the CDR3 is TGCAGTGCTAGACACGACCAAGAGACCCAGTACTTC.

The gene calls are TRBV9 and TRBJ2-7; 11 bases are a match to TRBD1. The CDR3 covers 15 residues. V shed 3 bases and J 2 bases; nucleotides not matched to a gene: 4. The germline gives CDR1 SGDLS, CDR2 YYNGEE. CDR3 coding DNA: TGTGCCAGCAGCGAGGGACAGGGGGGGACCTACGAGCAGTACTTC. It yields the protein CASSEGQGGTYEQYF. Complete variable domain (other parts from reference TRBV9 and TRBJ2-7): DSGVTQTPKHLITATGQRVTLRCSPRSGDLSVYWYQQSLDQGLQFLIQYYNGEERAKGNILERFSAQQFPDLHSELNLSSLELGDSALYFCASSEGQGGTYEQYFGPGTRLTVT.

The chain carries TRBV6-2 or TRBV6-3 and TRBJ2-7; 9 nucleotides match TRBD1. The V segment lost 2 bases and the J segment 1 base; nucleotides outside the gene matches: 12. The germline V gene has CDR1 MNHEY and CDR2 SVGEGT. The CDR3 has 18 amino acids. The CDR3 sequence: CASSYETGGSAPSYEQYF. The CDR3, as DNA: TGTGCCAGCAGTTACGAGACAGGGGGAAGTGCCCCGTCCTACGAGCAGTACTTC.

The chain joins TRBV12-3 or TRBV12-4 to TRBJ1-5; D not resolved. The CDR3 is 13 residues long. V dropped 3 bases and J dropped 4 bases, with 7 bases sitting between them. CDR3 DNA: TGTGCCAGCAGTTTCGGGGAGAATCAGCCCCAGCATTTT. It codes for CASSFGENQPQHF.

The V gene is TRBV9, the J gene TRBJ2-7; D remains unclear. Germline CDR1 SGDLS, CDR2 YYNGEE. This CDR3 spans 16 amino acids. The V and J ends lost 0 bases and 2 bases respectively, with 15 bases between them. The CDR3 reads CASSVATEAAAYEQYF. The CDR3, as DNA: TGTGCCAGCAGCGTAGCTACAGAGGCAGCTGCCTACGAGCAGTACTTC.

Only a few counts were recorded for this clonotype. The J gene is TRBJ1-3, the V gene TRBV24-1; D is uncertain. The germline V and J ends were trimmed by 1 base and 4 bases, with 4 bases remaining between them. This CDR3 contains 13 residues. CDR1 is KGHDR and CDR2 is SFDVKD in the germline V gene. Here the CDR3 DNA reads TGTGCCACCAGTGATTTTTCAGGAAACACCATATATTTT. Its translation: CATSDFSGNTIYF.

The chain couples TRBV7-2 to TRBJ2-1; no firm D call. CDR3 length equals 15 residues. With 1 base removed from V and 5 bases from J, the gap between germline ends came to 12 bases. CDR1 is SGHTA and CDR2 is FQGNSA in the germline V gene. The CDR3 spells CASSLGPLGDNEQFF. The CDR3 nucleotides read TGTGCCAGCAGCTTAGGCCCCCTAGGTGACAATGAGCAGTTCTTC.

V and J are TRBV29-1 and TRBJ2-7; possibly TRBD2 for D (6 bases). This CDR3 is 13 amino acids long. Germline values: CDR1 SQVTM, CDR2 ANQGSEA. V was pared by 6 bases and J by 0 bases, with 12 bases between. The CDR3 bases are TGCAGCGTCCTCTCGGGAGTCTCCTACGAGCAGTACTTC. Protein sequence: CSVLSGVSYEQYF.

This rearrangement joins TRBV29-1 to TRBJ1-2; D is unresolved. The V end lost 8 bases, the J end lost 4 bases, and 11 bases lay between the germline ends. Germline lookup yields CDR1 SQVTM and CDR2 ANQGSEA. The CDR3 is 11 amino acids. The CDR3 reads CSSRHPYGYTF. The CDR3 DNA reads as TGCAGCTCAAGACATCCCTATGGCTACACCTTC.

For the CDR3, the DNA is TGTGCCAGCAGCGTAGAAGGGGGCGTACAGCCCCAGCATTTT. It encodes CASSVEGGVQPQHF. This rearrangement joins TRBV9 to TRBJ1-5; 7 positions agree with TRBD1. The germline CDR1 and CDR2 sequences are SGDLS and YYNGEE. The trim removed 0 bases at V and 7 bases at J, leaving 4 bases unmatched. The CDR3 is 14 residues long.

The chain couples TRBV12-3 or TRBV12-4 to TRBJ2-7, with D tentatively TRBD2 (5 bases). CDR3 size: 14 residues. Trimming cost V 3 bases and J 4 bases, with 13 bases left between them. CDR3 in amino acids: CASSLAGNGYEQYF. The CDR3, as DNA: TGTGCCAGCAGTTTGGCCGGGAACGGATACGAGCAGTACTTC.

The rearrangement uses TRBV5-6 and TRBJ2-1, with TRBD1 as a possible D gene (6 bases). Germline assignment: CDR1 SGHDT and CDR2 YYEEEE. V was trimmed by 4 bases and J by 4 bases, leaving 12 bases between them. The CDR3 has 14 amino acids. The chain's CDR3 is CASSPGQLYNEQFF. The CDR3 nucleotides read TGTGCCAGCAGCCCGGGACAACTATACAATGAGCAGTTCTTC.

The chain employs TRBV30 and TRBJ1-1; D is ambiguous. V was trimmed by 4 bases and J by 7 bases, leaving 10 bases between them. This CDR3 has 11 residues. CDR1 GTSNPN and CDR2 SVGIG come from the germline V gene (reference sequence). The CDR3 spells CAWTKTVEAFF. CDR3 DNA sequence: TGTGCCTGGACCAAGACGGTTGAAGCTTTCTTT.

J is TRBJ1-5 and V is TRBV6-1; 7 nucleotides align to TRBD1. With V trimmed by 2 bases and J by 3 bases, 7 bases remained unmatched. The V gene's germline CDR1 is MNHNS and CDR2 SASEGT. The CDR3 totals 16 residues. The chain's CDR3 is CASSEFTGEYNQPQHF. The CDR3 DNA follows: TGTGCCAGCAGTGAATTCACAGGGGAATACAATCAGCCCCAGCATTTT.